Sequencing of this TCR beta chain was carried out in a study of blood T cell repertoires in COVID-19. Whole-study context: Acute and convalescent COVID-19 samples came from the United States, Italy and Spain. PBMCs, B-cell-depleted T cells, or T cells were the source of the cDNA or gDNA that made up the material.

CDR1 is KGHSH and CDR2 is LQKENI in the germline V gene. The V end lost 1 base, the J end lost 0 bases, and 6 bases lay between the germline ends. The CDR3 has 15 amino acids. Original data processing: Estimation of nucleated cell counts was performed using reference gene primer amplification. The repertoire was sequenced with immunoSEQ multiplex PCR; TCRdb's copy has only in-frame clones and lacks some. From that table come the V and J calls and clone size; the DNA was used to work out D and trimming. Of 210,000 or so clones listed, around 91% are singletons. The sequenced sample consisted of peripheral blood. This TCR was recovered from a man aged 50-59 years with acute or convalescent COVID-19. This sequence joins TRBV18 and TRBJ2-2; D possibly corresponds to TRBD2 (5 bases). The CDR3 coding sequence is TGTGCCAGCTCACCACGGCGGGCGAACACCGGGGAGCTGTTTTTT. Its protein is CASSPRRANTGELFF. Filled out from reference TRBV18 and TRBJ2-2, the complete variable domain reads NAGVMQNPRHLVRRRGQEARLRCSPMKGHSHVYWYRQLPEEGLKFMVYLQKENIIDESGMPKERFSAEFPKEGPSILRIQQVVRGDSAAYFCASSPRRANTGELFFGEGSRLTVL.